A selection of T cell receptor beta chains follows, all from one sample in a study of blood T cell repertoires in COVID-19. Sequencing was performed with immunoSEQ multiplex PCR; in TCRdb, only in-frame clones are kept and a portion is missing. The sample shows 140,000 to 150,000 clones, approximately 80% of them seen only once. The sequenced material came from peripheral blood. These receptors originate from a man aged 55 to 69 with active or convalescent COVID-19. Each CDR3 is given with its conserved first and last residue. D genes are given only for firm matches. Expanded clones are given a class, and other clones once, few, many or no size at all.

D,V,J,size,DNA,CDR3
NA,TRBV3-1/TRBV3-2,TRBJ1-2,once,TGTGCCAGCAGCCCCACCGGCGGCGGATCCTATGGCTACACCTTC,CASSPTGGGSYGYTF
NA,TRBV4-2,TRBJ2-2,few,TGTGCCAGCAGCCAAAGAATCGGTCCTGAGGGGGCCGGGGAGCTGTTTTTT,CASSQRIGPEGAGELFF
NA,TRBV6-2/TRBV6-3,TRBJ2-1,NA,TGTGCCAGCAGCCGGACTTCGGAAGAGCAGTTCTTC,CASSRTSEEQFF
TRBD2,TRBV6-5,TRBJ2-1,NA,TGTGCCAGCAGTTACTCACTAGCGGGAGTTAATGAGCAGTTCTTC,CASSYSLAGVNEQFF
NA,TRBV25-1,TRBJ1-2,NA,TGTGCCAGCAGTGAATTAAACTATGGCTACACCTTC,CASSELNYGYTF
NA,TRBV15,TRBJ1-5,NA,TGTGCCACCAGCAGGCTGCGCACTAGCAATCAGCCCCAGCATTTT,CATSRLRTSNQPQHF
TRBD1,TRBV11-3,TRBJ1-1,NA,TGTGCCAGCAGCTTAGGACAGGGGGCGAGTGAAGCTTTCTTT,CASSLGQGASEAFF
TRBD1,TRBV7-2,TRBJ1-2,NA,TGTGCCAGCAGCTTAGCCCCGACAGGGGCGGTCTATGGCTACACCTTC,CASSLAPTGAVYGYTF
NA,TRBV5-4,TRBJ2-2,NA,TGTGCCAGCAGCTTGGAGGCAGGCTTCACCGGGGAGCTGTTTTTT,CASSLEAGFTGELFF
NA,TRBV19,TRBJ2-5,NA,TGTGCCAGTAGTAGACAGGATCAAGAGACCCAGTACTTC,CASSRQDQETQYF
TRBD2,TRBV27,TRBJ2-5,NA,TGTGCCAGCAGTTTCAACGGGAGGATGGAGACCCAGTACTTC,CASSFNGRMETQYF
NA,TRBV19,TRBJ2-2,NA,TGTGCCAGTAGAGGAGCTGCGAACACCGGGGAGCTGTTTTTT,CASRGAANTGELFF
TRBD2,TRBV5-6,TRBJ2-7,NA,TGTGCCAGCAGCTTGGAAACTAGCGCGATAGCAGACGAGCAGTACTTC,CASSLETSAIADEQYF
TRBD2,TRBV6-6,TRBJ2-1,NA,TGTGCCAGCAGGAACCCTAGCGGGAGGGGAAGGAATGAGCAGTTCTTC,CASRNPSGRGRNEQFF
NA,TRBV10-3,TRBJ2-3,NA,TGTGCCATCAGCCCCTCGGGTCCGGGTACGCAGTATTTT,CAISPSGPGTQYF
NA,TRBV7-7,TRBJ2-5,NA,TGTGCCAGCAGCCAGACTCCTTCGGGGGAGACCCAGTACTTC,CASSQTPSGETQYF
TRBD1,TRBV24-1,TRBJ2-2,once,TGTGCCACCAGTGATTCCATTGGCGGGACAGGTACCGGGGAGCTGTTTTTT,CATSDSIGGTGTGELFF
NA,TRBV11-2,TRBJ1-2,NA,TGTGCCAGCAGCTTAGCCGCAGGCTATGGCTACACCTTC,CASSLAAGYGYTF
TRBD2,TRBV6-5,TRBJ2-7,NA,TGTGCCAGCAGCAAGGGACTAGAACGTAACGAGCAGTACTTC,CASSKGLERNEQYF
NA,TRBV4-2,TRBJ1-6,NA,TGTGCCAGCAGCCAGTTGGGGCCAAGGTCACCCCTCCACTTT,CASSQLGPRSPLHF
TRBD2,TRBV6-6,TRBJ2-7,NA,TGTGCCAGCAGGGGCACTAGCGGGATTTCCTACGAGCAGTACTTC,CASRGTSGISYEQYF
NA,TRBV5-4,TRBJ1-1,medium-sized,TGTGCCAGCAGTTCCGGGACACAGTTTCCTGAAGCTTTCTTT,CASSSGTQFPEAFF
NA,TRBV19,TRBJ2-7,few,TGTGCCAGTAGTAATACCTACGAGCAGTACTTC,CASSNTYEQYF
NA,TRBV5-4,TRBJ1-2,NA,TGTGCCAGCAGCTTGCAGGGAAGCTATGGCTACACCTTC,CASSLQGSYGYTF
NA,TRBV7-8,TRBJ2-6,NA,TGTGCCAGCAGCTTAGGGCAGGGCCTGGGTGGGGCCAACGTCCTGACTTTC,CASSLGQGLGGANVLTF
NA,TRBV15,TRBJ1-5,NA,TGTGCCACGAGGTCCGGGACTGGTATAAATCAGCCCCAGCATTTT,CATRSGTGINQPQHF
NA,TRBV18,TRBJ1-1,NA,TGTGCCAGCTCACCACCGGGGGGGGAGCGTTTGGCTGAAGCTTTCTTT,CASSPPGGERLAEAFF
TRBD1,TRBV5-1,TRBJ1-4,NA,TGCGCCAGCAGATGGACAGGGGGCGACGAAAAACTGTTTTTT,CASRWTGGDEKLFF
NA,TRBV3-1/TRBV3-2,TRBJ1-3,NA,TGTGCCAGCAGCCAAGATCGGACATACTCTGGAAACACCATATATTTT,CASSQDRTYSGNTIYF
TRBD1,TRBV5-6,TRBJ1-1,NA,TGTGCCAGCAGCTTCCGGACAGGGCGGGTCACTGAAGCTTTCTTT,CASSFRTGRVTEAFF
NA,TRBV12-3/TRBV12-4,TRBJ2-5,NA,TGTGCCAGCAGGTCGGGGTCCCAAGAGACCCAGTACTTC,CASRSGSQETQYF
NA,TRBV12-3/TRBV12-4,TRBJ2-7,NA,TGTGCCAGCAGTTTGGAAGGGAGCGAGCAGTACTTC,CASSLEGSEQYF
NA,TRBV18,TRBJ2-7,once,TGTGCCAGCTCACCAAAACAGCCCTCCTACGAGCAGTACTTC,CASSPKQPSYEQYF
NA,TRBV28,TRBJ1-6,NA,TGTGCCAGCAGTTTAAGTTCAGGGGCTTCACCCCTCCACTTT,CASSLSSGASPLHF
NA,TRBV4-1,TRBJ2-5,NA,TGCGCCAGCAGCCAAGGCAGGGTGGGACAAGAGACCCAGTACTTC,CASSQGRVGQETQYF
NA,TRBV4-2,TRBJ1-6,NA,TGTGCCAGCAGCCAAGGCAGGGGAAATTCACCCCTCCACTTT,CASSQGRGNSPLHF
TRBD1,TRBV3-1/TRBV3-2,TRBJ2-4,NA,TGTGCCAGCAGCCACCCCCCCGAGGACAGGGTGAACATTCAGTACTTC,CASSHPPEDRVNIQYF
TRBD2,TRBV5-1,TRBJ2-3,NA,TGCGCCAGCAGCCCGGAAAGGCTGACTAGCGGGAGGGTAAGGGGCGATACGCAGTATTTT,CASSPERLTSGRVRGDTQYF
TRBD2,TRBV7-2,TRBJ2-7,NA,TGTGCCAGCAGCTTGGCTAGCGGGACGTACGAGCAGTACTTC,CASSLASGTYEQYF
NA,TRBV7-3,TRBJ2-3,NA,TGTGCCAGCAGCCCGACAGGCATTCGGGATACGCAGTATTTT,CASSPTGIRDTQYF
NA,TRBV29-1,TRBJ2-7,NA,TGCAGCGTTACATCGTCTGGCTACGAGCAGTACTTC,CSVTSSGYEQYF
NA,TRBV24-1,TRBJ1-2,NA,TGTGCCACCAGCCGGAAGATTGCAGGGAACTACTATGGCTACACCTTC,CATSRKIAGNYYGYTF
TRBD1,TRBV3-1/TRBV3-2,TRBJ2-4,NA,TGTGCCAGCAGCTTCACAGGGGGCTCTAAAAACATTCAGTACTTC,CASSFTGGSKNIQYF
NA,TRBV11-2,TRBJ1-2,NA,TGTGCCAGCAGCTTAGATAGGGGCGGTGTCTATGGCTACACCTTC,CASSLDRGGVYGYTF
TRBD2,TRBV4-3,TRBJ2-3,NA,TGCGCCAGCAGCCAAGTCGCTAGCGGGAGCGCAGATACGCAGTATTTT,CASSQVASGSADTQYF
TRBD1,TRBV5-4,TRBJ2-5,NA,TGTGCCAGCAGCTTTAGGACAGGGGGCAGGGGAGAGACCCAGTACTTC,CASSFRTGGRGETQYF
TRBD1,TRBV4-2,TRBJ1-5,NA,TGTGCCAGCAGCGGACAGGGGGCGGGTAGCAATCAGCCCCAGCATTTT,CASSGQGAGSNQPQHF
TRBD1,TRBV15,TRBJ1-2,NA,TGTGCCACGGGCAGGGGGATGGCCTATGGCTACACCTTC,CATGRGMAYGYTF
TRBD2,TRBV4-3,TRBJ2-2,NA,TGCGCCAGCAGCCAAGACCCTAGCGGGAGCACCGGGGAGCTGTTTTTT,CASSQDPSGSTGELFF
TRBD2,TRBV5-5,TRBJ2-3,NA,TGTGCCAGCAGCATTGGGGGGGGCACAGATACGCAGTATTTT,CASSIGGGTDTQYF
NA,TRBV7-9,TRBJ2-1,NA,TGTGCCAGCAGCTTACTCGCGGGAAGCATAGACAATGAGCAGTTCTTC,CASSLLAGSIDNEQFF
TRBD1,TRBV9,TRBJ1-1,NA,TGTGCCAGCAGCGTGGGACAGGCCGGCACTGAAGCTTTCTTT,CASSVGQAGTEAFF
TRBD2,TRBV4-2,TRBJ2-7,NA,TGTGCCAGCAGCCAAGACGTGTCTAGCGGGAGAGGTTACGAGCAGTACTTC,CASSQDVSSGRGYEQYF